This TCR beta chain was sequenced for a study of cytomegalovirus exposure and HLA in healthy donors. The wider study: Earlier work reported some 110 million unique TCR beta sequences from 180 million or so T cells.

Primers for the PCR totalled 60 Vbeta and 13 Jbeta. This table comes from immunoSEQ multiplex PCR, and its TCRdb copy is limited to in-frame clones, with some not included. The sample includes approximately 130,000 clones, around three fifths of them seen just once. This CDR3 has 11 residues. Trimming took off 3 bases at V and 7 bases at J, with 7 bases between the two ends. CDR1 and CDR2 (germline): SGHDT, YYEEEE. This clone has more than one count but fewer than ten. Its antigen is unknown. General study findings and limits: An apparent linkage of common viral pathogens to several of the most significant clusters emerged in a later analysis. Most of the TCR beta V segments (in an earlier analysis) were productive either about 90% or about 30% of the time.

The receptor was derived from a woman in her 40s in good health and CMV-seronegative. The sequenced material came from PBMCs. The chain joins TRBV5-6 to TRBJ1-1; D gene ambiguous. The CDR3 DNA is TGTGCCAGCAGCTCGGAGTATGAAGCTTTCTTT. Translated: CASSSEYEAFF.